Presented here are 27 T cell receptor beta chains from one specimen sequenced in a study of T cell repertoires in ileal Crohn's disease. TCRdb keeps only in-frame clones here, not all; method: immunoSEQ multiplex PCR. The repertoire holds roughly 30,000 clones, 80% seen once, with around 20% in the top ten. The sample was ileal tissue. The receptor set was obtained from an adult with Crohn's disease.

The chain employs TRBV5-4 and TRBJ2-1; D is possibly TRBD2 (5 bases). The CDR3 length is 14 residues. The germline gives CDR1 SGHNT, CDR2 YYREEE (reference sequence). The germline V and J ends were trimmed by 2 bases and 5 bases, with 11 bases remaining between them. This CDR3 reads CASSFYGENNEQFF. CDR3 nucleotide sequence: TGTGCCAGCAGCTTTTACGGGGAGAACAATGAGCAGTTCTTC.

The chain combines TRBV2 with TRBJ1-1, with 9 nucleotides matching TRBD1. CDR3 length: 13 amino acids. V was clipped by 4 bases and J by 11 bases; unmatched bases: 8. Germline CDR1 and CDR2: SNHLY and FYNNEI. Written as DNA, the CDR3 is TGTGCCAGCAGTGGGGACAGGGTAGGTTCGGCTTTCTTT. Protein sequence: CASSGDRVGSAFF.

This chain links TRBV18 with TRBJ1-1; D may be TRBD1 (6 bases). The germline CDR1 and CDR2 sequences are KGHSH and LQKENI. Trimming stripped 3 bases from V and 11 bases from J, with 13 bases between. This CDR3 spans 12 amino acids. CDR3 loop: CASSPTTGSAFF. DNA of the CDR3: TGTGCCAGCTCACCCACCACAGGGTCCGCTTTCTTT.

This clone was found a few times. The chain employs TRBV4-2 and TRBJ2-7, with TRBD2 matching 11 bases. Trimming cost V 0 bases and J 12 bases; bases outside gene matches: 10. Germline values: CDR1 LGHNA, CDR2 YNFKEQ. CDR3 length: 15 amino acids. The CDR3 DNA reads as TGTGCCAGCAGCCAAGATATTAGGGGACTAGCGGCTAGGTACTTC. Translation gives CASSQDIRGLAARYF.

The gene calls are TRBV7-9 and TRBJ1-1; D call uncertain. The germline gives CDR1 SEHNR, CDR2 FQNEAQ (reference sequence). This CDR3 is built from 13 residues. Trimming cost V 3 bases and J 1 base, with 6 bases left between them. This chain's CDR3 is CASSFQQNTEAFF. The CDR3, as DNA: TGTGCCAGCAGCTTTCAACAGAACACTGAAGCTTTCTTT.

This clone appeared once. The V and J genes are TRBV5-5 and TRBJ1-6; the D gene is possibly TRBD1 (5 bases). V was trimmed by 3 bases and J by 0 bases, leaving 13 bases between them. CDR3 length equals 17 residues. Germline V gene lookup returns CDR1 SGHKS and CDR2 YYEKEE (reference sequence). This CDR3 is CASSYITGYSYNSPLHF. The DNA for the CDR3 is TGTGCCAGCAGCTACATCACAGGTTACTCCTATAATTCACCCCTCCACTTT.

The chain recombines TRBV9 with TRBJ2-7; D ambiguous. The germline V gene has CDR1 SGDLS and CDR2 YYNGEE. Trimming left V 0 bases short and J 3 bases short, with 13 bases between. The CDR3 totals 15 residues. CDR3 sequence reads: CASSVAVGANYEQYF. The CDR3 DNA reads TGTGCCAGCAGCGTAGCGGTGGGCGCAAACTACGAGCAGTACTTC.

The chain recombines TRBV9 with TRBJ2-2; TRBD1 agrees at 9 bases. V dropped 4 bases and J dropped 4; count of bases not matched to a gene: 17. Germline CDR1 is SGDLS and CDR2 is YYNGEE. The length of the CDR3 is 19 residues. CDR3 DNA: TGTGCCAGCAGCCTACACCGGGACAGGGCATTTTTGGGCACCGGGGAGCTGTTTTTT. Translation: CASSLHRDRAFLGTGELFF.

The chain links TRBV2 to TRBJ2-7; TRBD1 might be the D (5 bases). V shed 5 bases and J shed 2 bases, with 13 bases lying between them. The CDR3 is made up of 14 amino acids. CDR1 and CDR2 (germline): SNHLY, FYNNEI. The DNA of the CDR3 is TGTGCCAGCAGTTGGACATCTTCCCCCTACGAGCAGTACTTC. Translating it yields CASSWTSSPYEQYF.

This clone was detected only a few times. The chain links TRBV6-1 to TRBJ2-5; 9 nucleotides match TRBD1. The germline gives CDR1 MNHNS, CDR2 SASEGT. The CDR3 consists of 15 residues. Unmatched junction bases numbered 9, after V lost 5 bases and J lost 5 bases. The CDR3 DNA reads TGTGCCAGCAGTAACAGACAGGGGGTGAGGGAGACCCAGTACTTC. This gives the protein CASSNRQGVRETQYF.

The V gene is TRBV9, the J gene TRBJ2-2; 8 bases align to TRBD2. The CDR3 sequence is 16 residues long. Germline trimming cut 0 bases from V and 5 bases from J; bases unmatched to any gene: 6. Germline assignment: CDR1 SGDLS and CDR2 YYNGEE. CDR3 coding DNA: TGTGCCAGCAGCGTAGGCCAAGCGGGAGTGACCGGGGAGCTGTTTTTT. It encodes CASSVGQAGVTGELFF.

V gene TRBV5-1 combines with J gene TRBJ2-2, with TRBD2 matching over 12 bases. V dropped 5 bases and J dropped 3; count of bases not matched to a gene: 5. This CDR3 is built from 16 residues. The V gene's germline CDR1 is SGHRS and CDR2 YFSETQ. The CDR3 nucleotides read TGCGCCAGCAGTTTTGGACTAGCGGGATACACCGGGGAGCTGTTTTTT. It yields the protein CASSFGLAGYTGELFF.

There are a few counts of this clone. The chain couples TRBV11-3 to TRBJ2-7; a weak D match, TRBD1 (5 bases). The CDR3 has 14 amino acids. CDR1 is SGHNT and CDR2 is YENEEA in the germline V gene. The V end was cut by 3 bases, the J end by 5 bases, with 14 bases between. The DNA of the CDR3 is TGTGCCAGCAGCTTTGGTCAGGGCAACGACGAGCAGTACTTC. Translation gives CASSFGQGNDEQYF.

CDR3 bases: TGTGCCAGCTCACTAAGGGGTTCTAACACCGGGGAGCTGTTTTTT. This translates into CASSLRGSNTGELFF. This chain connects TRBV18 to TRBJ2-2; weak D call: TRBD1 (5 bases). The V gene lost 4 bases and the J gene lost 2 bases, with 11 bases spanning the gap. Germline V CDR1 and CDR2: KGHSH, LQKENI. The CDR3 runs 15 residues.

The rearrangement links TRBV7-2 to TRBJ2-2, with 9 bases identical to TRBD2. From germline, CDR1 is SGHTA and CDR2 FQGNSA. The CDR3 totals 15 residues. The trim removed 7 bases at V and 0 bases at J, leaving 3 bases unmatched. CDR3 bases: TGTGCCAGCATCCGGACTAGCGCGAACACCGGGGAGCTGTTTTTT. Protein sequence: CASIRTSANTGELFF.

V and J are TRBV7-9 and TRBJ2-4; 12 bases are shared with TRBD2. Looked up from germline, CDR1 is SEHNR and CDR2 is FQNEAQ (reference sequence). The CDR3 extends over 18 amino acids. Trimming at V came to 1 base and at J to 0 bases, leaving 4 bases not matched to a gene. The CDR3 DNA follows: TGTGCCAGCAGCTTAGGGACTAGCGGGGAATTAGCCAAAAACATTCAGTACTTC. Translation gives CASSLGTSGELAKNIQYF.

The CDR3 is CASSEQENTEAFF. The CDR3 DNA follows: TGTGCCAGCAGTGAACAGGAGAACACTGAAGCTTTCTTT. V and J are TRBV2 and TRBJ1-1; no reliable D call. Germline CDR1 is SNHLY and CDR2 is FYNNEI. The CDR3 sequence is 13 residues long. Trimming shortened V by 2 bases and J by 1 base, and 5 bases separated the two germline ends.

The rearrangement links TRBV4-1 to TRBJ1-1; 8 bases agree with TRBD1. The CDR3 contains 14 residues. Germline CDR1 is MGHRA and CDR2 is YSYEKL. V lost 5 bases, J lost 1 base, and 3 bases stayed unmatched. CDR3 sequence reads: CASSDGQGNTEAFF. In nucleotides, the CDR3 is TGCGCCAGCAGCGACGGACAGGGGAACACTGAAGCTTTCTTT.

The chain recombines TRBV7-2 with TRBJ2-5, with TRBD2 matching 10 bases. V lost 5 bases, J lost 10 bases, and 4 bases stayed unmatched. Germline V lookup: CDR1 SGHTA, CDR2 FQGNSA. This CDR3 is 12 amino acids long. Here the CDR3 DNA reads TGTGCCAGCAGCCGGGCTAGCGGGGGCCAGTACTTC. Protein sequence: CASSRASGGQYF.

In this sample, this clone turned up a few times. The same CDR3 is also encoded by other DNA sequences in this sample. The gene calls are TRBV7-2 and TRBJ2-3; no clear D gene. Trimming left V 0 bases short and J 1 base short, with 5 bases between. This CDR3 has 14 amino acids. Germline CDR1 and CDR2: SGHTA and FQGNSA. The CDR3 here is CASSLAPGTDTQYF. Written as DNA, the CDR3 is TGTGCCAGCAGCTTAGCGCCGGGCACAGATACGCAGTATTTT.

This chain joins TRBV9 and TRBJ1-3, with 10 bases that match TRBD1. J lost 3 bases, V lost 3 bases, and 9 bases had no gene match. From germline, CDR1 is SGDLS and CDR2 YYNGEE. The CDR3 totals 17 residues. In DNA form, the CDR3 reads TGTGCCAGCAGCGCCCGGGACAGGGGAATTGGTGGAAACACCATATATTTT. Protein: CASSARDRGIGGNTIYF.

The chain carries TRBV25-1 and TRBJ2-5, with D uncertain. This CDR3 contains 11 residues. Germline V gene sequence: CDR1 MGHDK, CDR2 SYGVNS. Trimming took 4 bases from V and 11 from J, leaving 11 bases between them. The CDR3 here is CASSVLSEQYF. DNA of the CDR3: TGTGCCAGCAGTGTTTTGAGTGAGCAGTACTTC.

The chain couples TRBV9 to TRBJ1-1; D uncertain. The CDR3 has 13 residues. Germline V gene sequence: CDR1 SGDLS, CDR2 YYNGEE. V was shortened by 0 bases and J by 1 base, with 4 bases between the two germline ends. DNA for the CDR3: TGTGCCAGCAGCGTAGCCCAGAACACTGAAGCTTTCTTT. This sequence encodes CASSVAQNTEAFF. The complete variable domain, with remaining parts taken from reference TRBV9 and TRBJ1-1, reads DSGVTQTPKHLITATGQRVTLRCSPRSGDLSVYWYQQSLDQGLQFLIQYYNGEERAKGNILERFSAQQFPDLHSELNLSSLELGDSALYFCASSVAQNTEAFFGQGTRLTVV.

The V call is TRBV4-3, the J call TRBJ2-5; a possible D gene is TRBD2 (5 bases). The CDR3 has 15 residues. The V and J ends lost 0 bases and 3 bases respectively, with 11 bases between them. Germline loops: CDR1 LGHNA, CDR2 YSLEER. In DNA, the CDR3 is TGCGCCAGCAGCCAAGATTCGGGAAGGGAAGAGACCCAGTACTTC. Translating gives CASSQDSGREETQYF.

This chain joins TRBV5-1 and TRBJ2-7; 9 bases agree with TRBD1. This CDR3 spans 15 amino acids. CDR1 is SGHRS and CDR2 is YFSETQ in the germline V gene. The J segment lost 3 bases and the V segment lost 0 bases, leaving 4 bases of the junction unmatched. CDR3 sequence: CASSLDGTGNYEQYF. CDR3 in DNA: TGCGCCAGCAGCTTGGATGGGACAGGGAACTACGAGCAGTACTTC.

DNA of the CDR3: TGCGCCAGCAGCCGAGGGACTAGCGGGGGCCTCAGCACAGATACGCAGTATTTT. Its protein is CASSRGTSGGLSTDTQYF. This chain joins TRBV5-1 and TRBJ2-3, with TRBD2 identical over 14 bases. Trimming took 4 bases from V and 0 from J; bases not matched to a gene: 7. The CDR3 spans 18 residues. The germline CDR1 and CDR2 sequences are SGHRS and YFSETQ.

The chain recombines TRBV5-1 with TRBJ1-1, with 7 bases that match TRBD1. The CDR3 loop spans 18 amino acids. Germline values: CDR1 SGHRS, CDR2 YFSETQ. The V and J ends lost 5 bases and 1 base, in that order; junction bases with no gene match: 17. This CDR3 is CASRGDVGQANPNTEAFF. The CDR3 DNA sequence: TGCGCCAGCAGGGGGGACGTCGGACAGGCCAACCCGAACACTGAAGCTTTCTTT.